This is a list of T cell receptor beta chains from one sample in a study of T cell repertoires in cytomegalovirus infection. TCRdb reanalysed the reads using MiXCR and keeps one entry per CDR3 protein. Altogether 150,000 to 200,000 distinct CDR3 sequences are present, approximately 15% being singletons, with the ten largest covering over 20%. Sequencing was performed on PBMCs. All receptors derive from a human donor in good health (CMV status not recorded). Some clones in this sample may be carry-over from other donors' samples. Both conserved end residues are part of each CDR3. Each record gives: CDR3 length, J gene, V gene, clone size, D gene, CDR3 protein, CDR3 DNA. A D gene is named only where the DNA matches it firmly. The listing skips clone size in some rows; elsewhere it reads once, few, many or a size class.

17 | TRBJ2-3 | TRBV6-5 | few | . | CASSYSVVAGGTDTQYF | TGTGCCAGCAGTTACTCGGTGGTGGCCGGGGGCACAGATACGCAGTATTTT
15 | TRBJ2-1 | TRBV9 | . | . | CASSVGPNLYNEQFF | TGTGCCAGCAGCGTAGGTCCCAACCTCTACAATGAGCAGTTCTTC
13 | TRBJ1-2 | TRBV5-1 | many | TRBD1 | CASSYDRDYGYTF | TGCGCCAGCAGCTACGACAGGGACTATGGCTACACCTTC
19 | TRBJ2-1 | TRBV5-1 | few | TRBD2 | CASSLASASGRSSYNEQFF | TGCGCCAGCAGCTTGGCCTCGGCTAGCGGGAGGTCATCCTACAATGAGCAGTTCTTC
11 | TRBJ1-1 | TRBV7-2 | many | . | CASSLVAAAFF | TGTGCCAGCAGCTTAGTCGCTGCAGCTTTCTTT
15 | TRBJ2-1 | TRBV19 | . | TRBD2 | CASTQGLAVDNEQFF | TGTGCCAGTACCCAAGGGCTAGCGGTAGACAATGAGCAGTTCTTC
14 | TRBJ1-1 | TRBV12-3/TRBV12-4 | . | . | CASSFRRDAAEAFF | TGTGCCAGCAGTTTTCGCAGGGATGCGGCTGAAGCTTTCTTT
14 | TRBJ1-3 | TRBV6-1 | many | . | CASIEVSSGNTIYF | TGTGCCAGCATCGAGGTCTCCTCTGGAAACACCATATATTTT
14 | TRBJ2-1 | TRBV6-2/TRBV6-3 | . | TRBD2 | CASRLAGGHNEQFF | TGTGCCAGCAGGTTAGCGGGAGGCCACAATGAGCAGTTCTTC
15 | TRBJ1-1 | TRBV11-2 | . | . | CASSPGTFSNTEAFF | TGTGCCAGCAGCCCTGGGACCTTCAGCAACACTGAAGCTTTCTTT
15 | TRBJ2-1 | TRBV6-1 | many | . | CASSEVPSSYNEQFF | TGTGCCAGCAGTGAAGTACCCAGCTCCTACAATGAGCAGTTCTTC
15 | TRBJ2-7 | TRBV7-2 | many | . | CASRGGWGASYEQYF | TGTGCCAGCAGAGGGGGGTGGGGGGCGTCCTACGAGCAGTACTTC
14 | TRBJ2-5 | TRBV5-1 | . | TRBD2 | CASSRGREQETQYF | TGCGCCAGCAGCCGGGGGAGGGAGCAAGAGACCCAGTACTTC
13 | TRBJ2-1 | TRBV19 | . | TRBD2 | CASSFRTSGEQFF | TGTGCCAGTAGTTTCCGGACTAGCGGTGAGCAGTTCTTC
15 | TRBJ2-3 | TRBV7-9 | many | . | CASSPPDWLTDTQYF | TGTGCCAGCAGCCCCCCTGACTGGCTCACAGATACGCAGTATTTT
15 | TRBJ2-2 | TRBV20-1 | . | . | CSARARQANTGELFF | TGCAGTGCTAGAGCCCGACAGGCGAACACCGGGGAGCTGTTTTTT
15 | TRBJ2-5 | TRBV2 | few | TRBD2 | CASSRLAGGLETQYF | TGTGCCAGCAGTCGACTAGCGGGAGGGCTTGAGACCCAGTACTTC
15 | TRBJ2-1 | TRBV3-1 | once | . | CASSQTGKKGNEQFF | TGTGCCAGCAGCCAAACAGGAAAGAAGGGTAATGAGCAGTTCTTC
15 | TRBJ2-7 | TRBV7-9 | few | . | CASSLQTGRNYEQYF | TGTGCCAGCAGCTTGCAGACCGGACGGAACTACGAGCAGTACTTC
13 | TRBJ2-1 | TRBV25-1 | . | . | CASSSQTLVEQFF | TGTGCCAGCAGTTCGCAGACCCTTGTTGAGCAGTTCTTC
14 | TRBJ1-2 | TRBV6-8 | . | TRBD1 | CASSYQGGSDGYTF | TGTGCCAGCAGTTACCAGGGGGGCTCAGATGGCTACACCTTC
15 | TRBJ1-2 | TRBV18 | many | . | CASSPRQELNYGYTF | TGTGCCAGCTCACCAAGGCAGGAACTTAACTATGGCTACACCTTC
14 | TRBJ1-1 | TRBV5-6 | . | . | CASSLVRAGYEAFF | TGTGCCAGCAGCTTGGTTCGGGCAGGTTATGAGGCTTTCTTT
13 | TRBJ1-1 | TRBV20-1 | . | . | CSARWGARTEAFF | TGCAGTGCTAGATGGGGGGCGCGGACTGAAGCTTTCTTT
14 | TRBJ2-1 | TRBV24-1 | . | TRBD2 | CATSDQGLAGREFF | TGTGCCACCAGTGATCAGGGACTAGCGGGACGGGAGTTCTTC
12 | TRBJ1-1 | TRBV12-3/TRBV12-4 | few | . | CASSSGNTEAFF | TGTGCCAGCAGTTCTGGGAACACTGAAGCTTTCTTT
16 | TRBJ1-5 | TRBV7-2 | many | TRBD1 | CASSLARTGGNQPQHF | TGTGCCAGCAGCTTAGCCCGGACAGGTGGCAATCAGCCCCAGCATTTT
15 | TRBJ2-7 | TRBV6-1 | few | TRBD1 | CASRKSRTGVAEQYF | TGTGCCAGCAGGAAGTCCCGGACAGGGGTTGCCGAGCAGTACTTC
14 | TRBJ1-2 | TRBV7-2 | many | TRBD1 | CASSLEQGARGYTF | TGTGCCAGCAGCTTAGAACAGGGGGCAAGAGGCTACACCTTC
14 | TRBJ2-3 | TRBV24-1 | few | TRBD2 | CATSEGLATDTQYF | TGTGCCACCAGTGAGGGACTAGCGACAGATACGCAGTATTTT
14 | TRBJ1-1 | TRBV19 | . | . | CASSKTSGRNEAFF | TGTGCCAGTAGTAAGACGTCAGGGCGCAACGAAGCTTTCTTT
14 | TRBJ1-5 | TRBV15 | few | TRBD1 | CATVDREGNQPQHF | TGTGCCACCGTAGACAGGGAGGGCAATCAGCCCCAGCATTTT
14 | TRBJ2-1 | TRBV5-6 | . | TRBD2 | CASSLPSGINEQFF | TGTGCCAGCAGCTTGCCTAGCGGGATCAATGAGCAGTTCTTC
12 | TRBJ1-2 | TRBV29-1 | . | . | CSVESLNYGYTF | TGCAGCGTTGAAAGTCTTAACTATGGCTACACCTTC
15 | TRBJ1-2 | TRBV15 | few | . | CATSSRTWGSVGYTF | TGTGCCACCAGCAGCCGAACATGGGGCAGTGTTGGCTACACCTTC
13 | TRBJ1-6 | TRBV23-1 | . | . | CASRDSSDSPLHF | TGCGCCAGCAGGGACAGCAGCGATTCACCCCTCCACTTT
14 | TRBJ2-7 | TRBV29-1 | . | TRBD2 | CSVAGTSVSYEQYF | TGCAGCGTTGCCGGGACTAGCGTCTCCTACGAGCAGTACTTC
18 | TRBJ2-7 | TRBV12-3/TRBV12-4 | many | . | CASSFVTGTPLSAYEQYF | TGTGCCAGCAGTTTTGTAACAGGGACACCCCTCTCGGCGTACGAGCAGTACTTC
14 | TRBJ1-2 | TRBV4-1 | few | . | CASSPGDLLYGYTF | TGCGCCAGCAGCCCTGGGGATCTCCTCTATGGCTACACCTTC
14 | TRBJ1-5 | TRBV7-2 | many | TRBD1 | CASSRDRVNQPQHF | TGTGCCAGCAGCAGGGACAGGGTCAATCAGCCCCAGCATTTT
13 | TRBJ2-5 | TRBV7-7 | many | TRBD1 | CATRDRAQETQYF | TGTGCTACCCGGGACAGGGCTCAAGAGACCCAGTACTTC
17 | TRBJ2-2 | TRBV7-8 | many | . | CASSRVRGGLNTGELFF | TGTGCCAGCAGCCGAGTGAGGGGAGGTTTAAACACCGGGGAGCTGTTTTTT
17 | TRBJ2-1 | TRBV4-3 | . | TRBD1 | CASSQEPQGALYNEQFF | TGCGCCAGCAGCCAAGAACCACAGGGGGCCCTCTACAATGAGCAGTTCTTC
13 | TRBJ2-7 | TRBV2 | few | TRBD2 | CASTRTRAYEQYF | TGTGCCAGCACCCGGACTAGAGCCTACGAGCAGTACTTC
15 | TRBJ2-2 | TRBV19 | . | . | CASSIPGGRTGELFF | TGTGCCAGTAGTATCCCAGGGGGGCGCACCGGGGAGCTGTTTTTT
15 | TRBJ2-4 | TRBV3-1 | many | . | CASSQDMRAKNIQYF | TGTGCCAGCAGCCAAGATATGAGAGCCAAAAACATTCAGTACTTC
15 | TRBJ1-2 | TRBV30 | . | . | CAWAGKPATNYGYTF | TGTGCCTGGGCGGGGAAGCCAGCTACTAACTATGGCTACACCTTC
12 | TRBJ1-1 | TRBV6-4 | . | . | CASRGPNTEAFF | TGTGCCAGCAGAGGGCCGAACACTGAAGCTTTCTTT
13 | TRBJ1-1 | TRBV29-1 | . | . | CSVVQGMNTEAFF | TGCAGCGTCGTGCAGGGAATGAACACTGAAGCTTTCTTT
16 | TRBJ1-6 | TRBV7-9 | few | . | CASSPWGGVDNSPLHF | TGTGCCAGCAGCCCCTGGGGGGGGGTTGATAATTCACCCCTCCACTTT
14 | TRBJ2-7 | TRBV20-1 | few | . | CSARVSRGSYEQYF | TGCAGTGCTAGAGTATCCCGGGGTTCCTACGAGCAGTACTTC
16 | TRBJ2-7 | TRBV7-2 | many | . | CASSPISWELSYEQYF | TGTGCCAGCAGCCCGATTTCGTGGGAGCTCTCCTACGAGCAGTACTTC
14 | TRBJ1-1 | TRBV6-8 | . | . | CASSYEVRNTEAFF | TGTGCCAGCAGTTACGAGGTTCGGAACACTGAAGCTTTCTTT
17 | TRBJ1-2 | TRBV28 | many | . | CASSPPSGTAINYGYTF | TGTGCCAGCAGTCCCCCATCAGGAACTGCGATTAACTATGGCTACACCTTC
15 | TRBJ1-5 | TRBV6-2/TRBV6-3 | many | . | CASKGPTFRDQPQHF | TGTGCCAGCAAGGGCCCGACGTTCAGAGATCAGCCCCAGCATTTT
14 | TRBJ2-7 | TRBV5-6 | . | . | CASSLPPGSYEQYF | TGTGCCAGCAGCTTACCCCCTGGCTCCTACGAGCAGTACTTC